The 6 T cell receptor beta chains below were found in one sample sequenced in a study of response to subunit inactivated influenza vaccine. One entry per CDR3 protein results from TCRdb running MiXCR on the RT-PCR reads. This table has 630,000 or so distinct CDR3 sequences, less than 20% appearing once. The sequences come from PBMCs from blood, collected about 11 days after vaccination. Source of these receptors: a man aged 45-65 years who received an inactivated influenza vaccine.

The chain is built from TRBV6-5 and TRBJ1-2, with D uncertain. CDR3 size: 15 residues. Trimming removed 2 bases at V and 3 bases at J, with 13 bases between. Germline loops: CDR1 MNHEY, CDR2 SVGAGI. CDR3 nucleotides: TGTGCCAGCAGTTACAGGCCGGAAAGCGACTATGGCTACACCTTC. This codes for CASSYRPESDYGYTF.

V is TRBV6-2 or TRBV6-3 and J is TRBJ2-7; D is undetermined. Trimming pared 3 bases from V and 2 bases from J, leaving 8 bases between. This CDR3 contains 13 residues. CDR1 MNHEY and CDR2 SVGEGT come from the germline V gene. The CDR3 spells CASSYLATYEQYF. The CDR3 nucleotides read TGTGCCAGCAGTTATTTGGCTACCTACGAGCAGTACTTC.

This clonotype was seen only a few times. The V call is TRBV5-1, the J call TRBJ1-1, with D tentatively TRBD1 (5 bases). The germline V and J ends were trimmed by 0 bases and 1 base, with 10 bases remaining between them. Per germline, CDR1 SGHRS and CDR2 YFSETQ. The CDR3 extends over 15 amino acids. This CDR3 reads CASSLVQGPNTEAFF. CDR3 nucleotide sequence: TGCGCCAGCAGCTTGGTGCAGGGACCGAACACTGAAGCTTTCTTT.

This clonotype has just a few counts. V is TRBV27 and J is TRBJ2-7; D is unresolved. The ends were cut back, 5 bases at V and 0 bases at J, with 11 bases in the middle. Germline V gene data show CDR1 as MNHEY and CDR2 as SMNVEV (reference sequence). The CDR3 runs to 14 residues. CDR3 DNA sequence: TGTGCCAGCAGTCCCCAGTGGGACTCCTACGAGCAGTACTTC. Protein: CASSPQWDSYEQYF.

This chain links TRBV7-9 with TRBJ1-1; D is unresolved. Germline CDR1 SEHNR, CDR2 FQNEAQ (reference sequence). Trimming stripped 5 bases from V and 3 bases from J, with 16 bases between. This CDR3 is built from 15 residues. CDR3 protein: CASSRGDGPYTEAFF. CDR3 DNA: TGTGCCAGCAGCCGCGGCGACGGGCCCTACACTGAAGCTTTCTTT.

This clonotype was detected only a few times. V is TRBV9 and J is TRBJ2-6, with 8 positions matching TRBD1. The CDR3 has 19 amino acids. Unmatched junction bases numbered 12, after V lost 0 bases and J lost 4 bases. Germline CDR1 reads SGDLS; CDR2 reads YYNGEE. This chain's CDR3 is CASSVGADRAYLGANVLTF. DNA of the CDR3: TGTGCCAGCAGCGTAGGAGCGGACAGGGCGTACCTAGGGGCCAACGTCCTGACTTTC.